A selection of T cell receptor beta chains follows, all from one sample in a study of CD8 T cells in Susac syndrome. TCRdb re-called the immunoSEQ multiplex PCR reads with MiXCR, one entry per CDR3 protein. Seen here are roughly 190,000 distinct CDR3 sequences, around 90% observed once, and the top ten hold around 0.085%. The specimen sequenced was CD4+ T cells from PBMCs. These receptors all stem from a human donor with Susac syndrome. Each CDR3 is given with its conserved first and last residue. D genes are given only for firm matches. Clone size is not always given. Where it is, it says once, few, many or a class for expanded clones.

d_gene: -
j_gene: TRBJ2-5
abundance: -
v_gene: TRBV24-1
CDR3aa: CATSDFGSPGDKETQYF
CDR3nt: TGTGCCACCAGTGATTTCGGGAGCCCCGGTGATAAGGAGACCCAGTACTTC

d_gene: TRBD1
j_gene: TRBJ1-1
abundance: once
v_gene: TRBV5-1
CDR3aa: CASSRIRDRGGTEAFF
CDR3nt: TGCGCCAGCAGCCGTATCCGGGACAGGGGCGGCACTGAAGCTTTCTTT

d_gene: TRBD2
j_gene: TRBJ2-1
abundance: once
v_gene: TRBV7-3
CDR3aa: CASSVTSGGASEQFF
CDR3nt: TGTGCCAGCAGCGTAACTAGCGGGGGGGCGAGTGAGCAGTTCTTC

d_gene: -
j_gene: TRBJ2-3
abundance: -
v_gene: TRBV7-6
CDR3aa: CASTANPGAPQYF
CDR3nt: TGTGCCAGCACCGCCAACCCGGGGGCCCCGCAGTATTTT

d_gene: -
j_gene: TRBJ1-6
abundance: -
v_gene: TRBV7-9
CDR3aa: CASSLEKAPLHF
CDR3nt: TGTGCCAGCAGCTTAGAAAAAGCACCCCTCCACTTT

d_gene: TRBD2
j_gene: TRBJ2-5
abundance: few
v_gene: TRBV7-2
CDR3aa: CASSSRGMAGEETQYF
CDR3nt: TGTGCCAGCAGCAGTAGGGGCATGGCGGGAGAAGAGACCCAGTACTTC

d_gene: -
j_gene: TRBJ1-3
abundance: -
v_gene: TRBV3-1
CDR3aa: CASSQDITAGNTIYF
CDR3nt: TGTGCCAGCAGCCAAGATATAACGGCTGGAAACACCATATATTTT

d_gene: TRBD2
j_gene: TRBJ2-1
abundance: -
v_gene: TRBV5-1
CDR3aa: CASGQLAGMPSNEQFF
CDR3nt: TGCGCCAGCGGCCAACTAGCGGGGATGCCTTCGAATGAGCAGTTCTTC

d_gene: -
j_gene: TRBJ1-2
abundance: -
v_gene: TRBV20-1
CDR3aa: CSARVQGNSQGYTF
CDR3nt: TGCAGTGCTAGAGTGCAGGGGAATAGTCAGGGCTACACCTTC

d_gene: -
j_gene: TRBJ1-2
abundance: -
v_gene: TRBV27
CDR3aa: CASSSNHYGYTF
CDR3nt: TGTGCCAGCAGTTCGAACCACTATGGCTACACCTTC

d_gene: -
j_gene: TRBJ1-2
abundance: -
v_gene: TRBV18
CDR3aa: CASSRDPGYTF
CDR3nt: TGTGCCAGCTCACGGGATCCTGGCTACACCTTC

d_gene: -
j_gene: TRBJ1-1
abundance: once
v_gene: TRBV7-2
CDR3aa: CASRVETLEAFF
CDR3nt: TGTGCCAGCAGGGTGGAGACACTTGAAGCTTTCTTT

d_gene: TRBD2
j_gene: TRBJ2-2
abundance: -
v_gene: TRBV9
CDR3aa: CASSAYEASGGANTGELFF
CDR3nt: TGTGCCAGCAGCGCGTACGAAGCTAGCGGGGGCGCCAACACCGGGGAGCTGTTTTTT

d_gene: TRBD1
j_gene: TRBJ2-1
abundance: -
v_gene: TRBV24-1
CDR3aa: CATSATGASYNEQFF
CDR3nt: TGTGCCACCAGTGCCACAGGGGCATCGTACAATGAGCAGTTCTTC

d_gene: -
j_gene: TRBJ2-7
abundance: once
v_gene: TRBV20-1
CDR3aa: CSAPFGGRQEQYF
CDR3nt: TGCAGTGCTCCCTTTGGTGGGAGGCAAGAGCAGTACTTC

d_gene: TRBD2
j_gene: TRBJ2-3
abundance: -
v_gene: TRBV5-1
CDR3aa: CASSQRETDTQYF
CDR3nt: TGCGCCAGCAGTCAGCGGGAGACAGATACGCAGTATTTT

d_gene: TRBD1
j_gene: TRBJ2-2
abundance: -
v_gene: TRBV23-1
CDR3aa: CASSQTTGRNTGELFF
CDR3nt: TGCGCCAGCAGTCAGACGACAGGGAGAAACACCGGGGAGCTGTTTTTT

d_gene: TRBD2
j_gene: TRBJ2-1
abundance: -
v_gene: TRBV27
CDR3aa: CASSFSGTPKAAEQFF
CDR3nt: TGTGCCAGCAGTTTCAGCGGGACCCCCAAGGCAGCTGAGCAGTTCTTC

d_gene: TRBD1
j_gene: TRBJ1-2
abundance: -
v_gene: TRBV5-1
CDR3aa: CASSIGQGEEGYTF
CDR3nt: TGCGCCAGCAGCATCGGACAGGGGGAGGAGGGCTACACCTTC

d_gene: TRBD1
j_gene: TRBJ2-1
abundance: -
v_gene: TRBV6-4
CDR3aa: CASSDRGPGEQFF
CDR3nt: TGTGCCAGCAGTGACAGGGGGCCAGGTGAGCAGTTCTTC

d_gene: -
j_gene: TRBJ2-6
abundance: -
v_gene: TRBV18
CDR3aa: CASSPDGASGANVLTF
CDR3nt: TGTGCCAGCTCTCCAGATGGGGCCTCTGGGGCCAACGTCCTGACTTTC

d_gene: TRBD1
j_gene: TRBJ2-2
abundance: -
v_gene: TRBV4-2
CDR3aa: CASSHADREFTGELFF
CDR3nt: TGTGCCAGCAGCCACGCGGACAGGGAATTTACCGGGGAGCTGTTTTTT

d_gene: -
j_gene: TRBJ2-3
abundance: -
v_gene: TRBV11-2
CDR3aa: CASSLTGAFPGTQYF
CDR3nt: TGTGCCAGCAGCTTAACGGGGGCCTTCCCCGGTACGCAGTATTTT

d_gene: TRBD1
j_gene: TRBJ2-3
abundance: -
v_gene: TRBV3-1
CDR3aa: CASRLGQKTDTQYF
CDR3nt: TGTGCCAGCAGACTGGGACAGAAAACAGATACGCAGTATTTT

d_gene: -
j_gene: TRBJ2-1
abundance: -
v_gene: TRBV7-9
CDR3aa: CASSLDVNEQFF
CDR3nt: TGTGCCAGCAGCTTAGACGTGAATGAGCAGTTCTTC